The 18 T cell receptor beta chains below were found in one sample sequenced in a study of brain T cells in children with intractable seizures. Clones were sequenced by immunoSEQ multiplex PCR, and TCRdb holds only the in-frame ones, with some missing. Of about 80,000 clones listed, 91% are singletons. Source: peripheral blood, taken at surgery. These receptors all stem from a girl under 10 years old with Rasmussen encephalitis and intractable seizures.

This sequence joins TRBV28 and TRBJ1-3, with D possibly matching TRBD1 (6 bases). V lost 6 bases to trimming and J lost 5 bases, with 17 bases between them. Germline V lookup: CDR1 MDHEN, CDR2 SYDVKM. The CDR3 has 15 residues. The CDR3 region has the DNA TGTGCCAGCAGCCCGGCCCAGGGGAAGAGAAACACCATATATTTT. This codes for CASSPAQGKRNTIYF.

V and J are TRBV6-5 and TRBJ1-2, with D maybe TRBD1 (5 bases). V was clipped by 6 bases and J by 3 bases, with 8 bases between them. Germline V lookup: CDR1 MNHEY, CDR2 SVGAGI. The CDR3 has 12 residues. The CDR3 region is CASSQGYYGYTF. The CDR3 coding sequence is TGTGCCAGCAGCCAGGGTTACTATGGCTACACCTTC.

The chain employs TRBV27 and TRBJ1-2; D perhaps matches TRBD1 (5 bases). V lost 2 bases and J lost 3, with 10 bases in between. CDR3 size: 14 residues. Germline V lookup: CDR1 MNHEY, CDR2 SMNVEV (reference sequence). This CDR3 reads CASSLGGTDYGYTF. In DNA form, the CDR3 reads TGTGCCAGCAGTTTAGGGGGTACCGACTATGGCTACACCTTC.

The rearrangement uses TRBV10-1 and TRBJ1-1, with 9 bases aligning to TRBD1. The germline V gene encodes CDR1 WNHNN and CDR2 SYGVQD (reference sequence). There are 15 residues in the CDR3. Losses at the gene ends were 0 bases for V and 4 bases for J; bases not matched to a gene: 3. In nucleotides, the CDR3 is TGCGCCAGCAGTGAGTCGACAGGGGGAGGCACTGAAGCTTTCTTT. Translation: CASSESTGGGTEAFF.

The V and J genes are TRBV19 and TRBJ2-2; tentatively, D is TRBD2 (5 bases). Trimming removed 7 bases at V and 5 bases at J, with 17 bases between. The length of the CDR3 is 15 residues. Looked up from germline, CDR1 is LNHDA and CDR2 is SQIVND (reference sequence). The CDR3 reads CASKGLASPTGELFF. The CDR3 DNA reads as TGTGCCAGTAAAGGGCTAGCCTCTCCTACCGGGGAGCTGTTTTTT.

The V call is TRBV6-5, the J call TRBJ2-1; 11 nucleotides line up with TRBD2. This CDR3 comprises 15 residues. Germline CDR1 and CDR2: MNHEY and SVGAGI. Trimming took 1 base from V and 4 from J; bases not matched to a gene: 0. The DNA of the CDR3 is TGTGCCAGCAGTTACTTAGCGGGGGGGTACAATGAGCAGTTCTTC. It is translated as CASSYLAGGYNEQFF.

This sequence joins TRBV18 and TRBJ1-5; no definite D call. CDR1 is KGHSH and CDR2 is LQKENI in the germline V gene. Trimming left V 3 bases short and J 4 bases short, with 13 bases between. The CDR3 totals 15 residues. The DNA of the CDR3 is TGTGCCAGCTCACCGGAATCACTCCTAAATCAGCCCCAGCATTTT. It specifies CASSPESLLNQPQHF. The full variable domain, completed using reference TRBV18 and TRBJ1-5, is NAGVMQNPRHLVRRRGQEARLRCSPMKGHSHVYWYRQLPEEGLKFMVYLQKENIIDESGMPKERFSAEFPKEGPSILRIQQVVRGDSAAYFCASSPESLLNQPQHFGDGTRLSIL.

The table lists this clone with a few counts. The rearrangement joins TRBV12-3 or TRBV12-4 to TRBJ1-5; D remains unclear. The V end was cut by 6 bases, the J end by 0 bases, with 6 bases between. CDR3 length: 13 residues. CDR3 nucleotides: TGTGCCAGCAGGGGCAGTAGCAATCAGCCCCAGCATTTT. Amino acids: CASRGSSNQPQHF.

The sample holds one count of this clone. In DNA, the CDR3 is TGTGCCACCTCGGGACGACGAAACACTGAAGCTTTCTTT. This translates into CATSGRRNTEAFF. The chain uses TRBV24-1 and TRBJ1-1, with D possibly TRBD1 on 5 matching bases. Germline assignment: CDR1 KGHDR and CDR2 SFDVKD. V was shortened by 9 bases and J by 2 bases, with 12 bases between the two germline ends. The CDR3 spans 13 residues.

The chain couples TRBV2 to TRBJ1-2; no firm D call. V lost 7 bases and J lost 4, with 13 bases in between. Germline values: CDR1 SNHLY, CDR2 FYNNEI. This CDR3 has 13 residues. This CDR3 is CASTRDGIYGYTF. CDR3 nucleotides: TGTGCCAGCACCCGAGACGGGATCTATGGCTACACCTTC.

CDR3 sequence (DNA): TGTGCCAGCAGCCCGACTAGCGGGATAAGAGAGCAGTACTTC. Its translation: CASSPTSGIREQYF. V gene TRBV11-2 combines with J gene TRBJ2-7; 11 bases are a match to TRBD2. This CDR3 region has 14 residues. With 5 bases clipped from V and 7 bases from J, the junction kept 7 bases outside the gene matches. CDR1 and CDR2 (germline): SGHAT, FQNNGV.

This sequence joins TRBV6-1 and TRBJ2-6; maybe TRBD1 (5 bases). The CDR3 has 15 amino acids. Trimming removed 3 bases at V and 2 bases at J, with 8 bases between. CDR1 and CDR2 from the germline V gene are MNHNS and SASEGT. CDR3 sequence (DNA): TGTGCCAGCAGTGATGGACAAGCTGGGGCCAACGTCCTGACTTTC. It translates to CASSDGQAGANVLTF.

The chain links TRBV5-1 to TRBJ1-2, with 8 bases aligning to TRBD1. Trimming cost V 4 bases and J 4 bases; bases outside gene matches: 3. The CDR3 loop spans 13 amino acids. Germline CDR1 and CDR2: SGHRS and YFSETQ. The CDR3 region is CASSLDRGYGYTF. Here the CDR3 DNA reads TGCGCCAGCAGCCTTGACAGGGGCTATGGCTACACCTTC. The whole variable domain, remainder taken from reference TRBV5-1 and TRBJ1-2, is KAGVTQTPRYLIKTRGQQVTLSCSPISGHRSVSWYQQTPGQGLQFLFEYFSETQRNKGNFPGRFSGRQFSNSRSEMNVSTLELGDSALYLCASSLDRGYGYTFGSGTRLTVV.

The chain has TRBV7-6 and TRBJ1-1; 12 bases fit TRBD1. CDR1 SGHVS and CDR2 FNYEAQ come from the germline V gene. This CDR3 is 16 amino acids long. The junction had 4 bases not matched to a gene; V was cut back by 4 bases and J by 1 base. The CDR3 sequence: CASSSPGQGANTEAFF. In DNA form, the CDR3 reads TGTGCCAGCAGCTCACCGGGACAGGGGGCGAACACTGAAGCTTTCTTT.

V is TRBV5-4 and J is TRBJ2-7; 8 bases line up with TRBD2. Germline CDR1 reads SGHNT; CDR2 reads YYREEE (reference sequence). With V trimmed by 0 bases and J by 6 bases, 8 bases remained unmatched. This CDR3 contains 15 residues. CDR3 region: CASSLVGLGEIEQYF. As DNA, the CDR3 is TGTGCCAGCAGCTTGGTGGGACTAGGAGAAATCGAGCAGTACTTC.

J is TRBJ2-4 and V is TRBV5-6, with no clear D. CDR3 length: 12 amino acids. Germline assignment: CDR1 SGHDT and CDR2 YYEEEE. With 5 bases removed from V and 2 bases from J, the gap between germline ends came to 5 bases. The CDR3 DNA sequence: TGTGCCAGCAGTACGCCCAAAAACATTCAGTACTTC. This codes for CASSTPKNIQYF.

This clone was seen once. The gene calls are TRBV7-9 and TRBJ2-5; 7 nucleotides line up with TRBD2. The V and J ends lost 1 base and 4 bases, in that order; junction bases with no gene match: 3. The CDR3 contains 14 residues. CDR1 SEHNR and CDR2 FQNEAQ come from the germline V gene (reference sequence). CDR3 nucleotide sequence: TGTGCCAGCAGCTTAGGAGCGGGACCAGAGACCCAGTACTTC. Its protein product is CASSLGAGPETQYF.

The CDR3 reads CATSDLRGTQYF. CDR3 DNA: TGTGCCACCAGTGATTTGAGAGGGACCCAGTACTTC. The chain carries TRBV24-1 and TRBJ2-5; D unresolved. Germline V gene data show CDR1 as KGHDR and CDR2 as SFDVKD. The CDR3 contains 12 residues. Trimming cost V 0 bases and J 7 bases, with 5 bases left between them.